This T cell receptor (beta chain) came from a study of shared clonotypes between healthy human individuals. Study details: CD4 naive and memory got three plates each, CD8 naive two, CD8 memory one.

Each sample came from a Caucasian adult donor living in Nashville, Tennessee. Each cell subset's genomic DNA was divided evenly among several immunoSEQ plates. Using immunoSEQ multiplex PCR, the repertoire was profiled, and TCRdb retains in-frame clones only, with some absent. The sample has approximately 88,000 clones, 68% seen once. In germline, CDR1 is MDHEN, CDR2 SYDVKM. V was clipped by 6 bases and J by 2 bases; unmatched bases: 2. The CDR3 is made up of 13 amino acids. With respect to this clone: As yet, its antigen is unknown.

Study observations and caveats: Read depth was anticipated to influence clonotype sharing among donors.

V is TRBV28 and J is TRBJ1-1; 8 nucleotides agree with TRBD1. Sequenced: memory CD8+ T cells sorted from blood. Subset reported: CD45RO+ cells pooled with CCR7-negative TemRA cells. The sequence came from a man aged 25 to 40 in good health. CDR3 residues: CASRTGGNTEAFF. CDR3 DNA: TGTGCCAGCAGAACAGGGGGTAACACTGAAGCTTTCTTT.